This T cell receptor (beta chain) was profiled in a study of cytomegalovirus exposure and HLA in healthy donors. Details on this clone: Its antigen is unknown.

Amplification used 60 Vbeta primers and 13 Jbeta primers. Libraries were prepared by immunoSEQ multiplex PCR; TCRdb keeps only in-frame clonotypes and omits some of them. The sample records approximately 150,000 clones, around 77% being singletons. Trimming took 3 bases from V and 6 from J; bases not matched to a gene: 6. Germline CDR1 SGHTA, CDR2 FQGNSA. This CDR3 region has 14 residues. Study conclusions and caveats: For most TCR beta V segments, an earlier analysis put the productive rate at about 87% or about 30% of the time. Of the V segments, some could not be distinguished, including TRBV6-2 and TRBV6-3, and were excluded. When presence/absence was analysed, sequencing depth was taken to be roughly uniform across donors.

Sequenced: PBMCs. The genes are TRBV7-2 and TRBJ2-7; 9 positions agree with TRBD2. The receptor was isolated from a man aged 55 to 70 in good health and CMV-seronegative. In DNA form, the CDR3 reads TGTGCCAGCAGCTTCGGTAGCGGGAGCGTCGAGCAGTACTTC. This sequence encodes CASSFGSGSVEQYF.